These 22 T cell receptor beta chains were sequenced from one sample in a study of blood T cell repertoires in COVID-19. The data were produced by immunoSEQ multiplex PCR, yet TCRdb's version contains in-frame clones alone and is incomplete. The data hold roughly 200,000 clones, with approximately 90% observed a single time. Sequencing was carried out using PBMCs or T cells enriched from blood (not recorded which). All receptors come from a woman aged 40 to 50 in a cohort exposed to, infected with or recovered from COVID-19 (not recorded which).

V and J are TRBV30 and TRBJ2-1, with a tentative D call TRBD1 (5 bases). The CDR3 covers 14 residues. Germline CDR1 and CDR2: GTSNPN and SVGIG (reference sequence). V was clipped by 0 bases and J by 9 bases, with 15 bases between them. The CDR3 here is CAWSVLGATGEQFF. DNA for the CDR3: TGTGCCTGGAGTGTACTTGGGGCGACGGGTGAGCAGTTCTTC.

CDR3 coding DNA: TGTGCCAGTAGTATAGATAACACGAACACTGAAGCTTTCTTT. It yields the protein CASSIDNTNTEAFF. The chain employs TRBV19 and TRBJ1-1; no clear D gene. The V end was cut by 0 bases, the J end by 1 base, with 6 bases between. Germline V gene sequence: CDR1 LNHDA, CDR2 SQIVND (reference sequence). The CDR3 consists of 14 residues.

The V gene is TRBV10-2, the J gene TRBJ1-2; D remains ambiguous. The V end lost 0 bases, the J end lost 4 bases, and 15 bases lay between the germline ends. The CDR3 contains 16 residues. The germline V gene encodes CDR1 WSHSY and CDR2 SAAADI. The DNA for the CDR3 is TGCGCCAGCAGTGAGTCTTTTACCGGAACAGTCTATGGCTACACCTTC. Its translation: CASSESFTGTVYGYTF.

This chain uses TRBV27 with TRBJ2-7; D perhaps matches TRBD1 (5 bases). This CDR3 spans 14 amino acids. Germline V CDR1 and CDR2: MNHEY, SMNVEV (reference sequence). Trimming took 6 bases from V and 0 from J, leaving 12 bases between them. CDR3 in amino acids: CASSLRQSSYEQYF. In DNA, the CDR3 is TGTGCCAGCAGCTTGCGACAGAGCTCCTACGAGCAGTACTTC.

The CDR3 nucleotides read TGTGCCAGCCTAGACAGTTTTAATCAGCCCCAGCATTTT. This sequence encodes CASLDSFNQPQHF. The chain recombines TRBV18 with TRBJ1-5; TRBD1 is a possible D gene (5 bases). There are 13 residues in the CDR3. The germline V gene has CDR1 KGHSH and CDR2 LQKENI. V was cut by 8 bases and J by 4 bases, with 12 bases left in between.

The rearrangement links TRBV6-4 to TRBJ2-1; TRBD1 matches 9 bases. V lost 4 bases to trimming and J lost 8 bases; unmatched junction nucleotides: 6. This CDR3 contains 14 residues. Germline CDR1 reads MRHNA; CDR2 reads SNTAGT. As DNA, the CDR3 is TGTGCCAGCAGTGGCTCCGGGACAGGGCATGAGCAGTTCTTC. Protein sequence: CASSGSGTGHEQFF.

This clone came up a few times. The chain links TRBV5-1 to TRBJ2-7, with 7 bases lining up with TRBD1. Germline V gives CDR1 SGHRS, CDR2 YFSETQ. The ends lost 3 bases at V and 2 bases at J; junction bases unmatched: 20. The CDR3 runs to 19 residues. CDR3 bases: TGCGCCAGCAGCTCAACCGGGACAGCGTTCCCTCCTTTAACCTACGAGCAGTACTTC. Protein: CASSSTGTAFPPLTYEQYF.

There are many counts of this clone. The chain links TRBV5-5 to TRBJ1-1; 7 nucleotides align to TRBD1. Germline V gene sequence: CDR1 SGHKS, CDR2 YYEKEE (reference sequence). This CDR3 has 15 amino acids. V lost 1 base to trimming and J lost 5 bases; unmatched junction nucleotides: 8. In DNA form, the CDR3 reads TGTGCCAGCAGCTTGAGAGGGGGCGGTATGACTGAAGCTTTCTTT. It translates to CASSLRGGGMTEAFF.

This rearrangement joins TRBV4-1 to TRBJ1-5; 8 nucleotides align to TRBD1. Germline CDR1 MGHRA, CDR2 YSYEKL. Germline trimming cut 4 bases from V and 7 bases from J; bases unmatched to any gene: 12. The CDR3 length is 16 residues. In nucleotides, the CDR3 is TGCGCCAGCAGCCTCCGGCCTCCAGGGGGCGGCCAGCCCCAGCATTTT. Its translation is CASSLRPPGGGQPQHF.

The rearrangement joins TRBV11-2 to TRBJ1-2; D is undetermined. V lost 5 bases to trimming and J lost 5 bases, with 18 bases between them. Germline CDR1 SGHAT, CDR2 FQNNGV. There are 15 residues in the CDR3. This chain's CDR3 is CASSPRADRSYGYTF. In nucleotides, the CDR3 is TGTGCCAGCAGCCCGAGGGCGGATCGGTCGTATGGCTACACCTTC.

The chain joins TRBV6-5 to TRBJ2-1; D is perhaps TRBD2 (6 bases). Germline-derived CDR1 and CDR2 are MNHEY and SVGAGI. The CDR3 spans 13 residues. The germline V and J ends were trimmed by 2 bases and 10 bases, with 12 bases remaining between them. CDR3 loop: CASSYLGLYEQFF. CDR3 DNA sequence: TGTGCCAGCAGTTACCTCGGACTATACGAGCAGTTCTTC.

This rearrangement joins TRBV28 to TRBJ1-1; 11 bases fit TRBD1. Germline V lookup: CDR1 MDHEN, CDR2 SYDVKM. This CDR3 contains 15 residues. The ends lost 6 bases at V and 5 bases at J; junction bases unmatched: 8. The chain's CDR3 is CASRSGTGGETEAFF. The CDR3 nucleotides are TGTGCCAGCAGATCCGGGACAGGGGGTGAGACTGAAGCTTTCTTT.

The chain is built from TRBV28 and TRBJ1-2; 7 bases match TRBD1. CDR1 is MDHEN, CDR2 SYDVKM, per germline. The V and J ends lost 6 bases and 4 bases, in that order; junction bases with no gene match: 5. The CDR3 totals 13 residues. DNA of the CDR3: TGTGCCAGCAGATTCGGACAGGCCTATGGCTACACCTTC. Translated, it gives CASRFGQAYGYTF.

The J gene is TRBJ2-7, the V gene TRBV5-4; 7 nucleotides align to TRBD1. Trimming at V came to 4 bases and at J to 4 bases, leaving 11 bases not matched to a gene. This CDR3 contains 15 residues. The V gene's germline CDR1 is SGHNT and CDR2 YYREEE (reference sequence). The CDR3 here is CASSPIGGGPYEQYF. The CDR3 bases are TGTGCCAGCAGCCCAATAGGGGGCGGGCCGTACGAGCAGTACTTC. Supplemented by reference TRBV5-4 and TRBJ2-7, the full variable domain reads ETGVTQSPTHLIKTRGQQVTLRCSSQSGHNTVSWYQQALGQGPQFIFQYYREEENGRGNFPPRFSGLQFPNYSSELNVNALELDDSALYLCASSPIGGGPYEQYFGPGTRLTVT.

The chain joins TRBV4-1 to TRBJ2-3; TRBD2 aligns across 8 bases. Trimming took 0 bases from V and 4 from J; bases not matched to a gene: 6. Germline CDR1 is MGHRA and CDR2 is YSYEKL. CDR3 size: 16 residues. CDR3 residues: CASSQDSSGAADTQYF. The CDR3 bases are TGCGCCAGCAGCCAAGATAGTAGCGGGGCTGCAGATACGCAGTATTTT.

The gene calls are TRBV7-6 and TRBJ2-3; TRBD2 matches 8 bases. CDR1 is SGHVS and CDR2 is FNYEAQ in the germline V gene. There are 15 residues in the CDR3. V dropped 2 bases and J dropped 6; count of bases not matched to a gene: 7. The CDR3 nucleotides read TGTGCCAGCAGCTTAATGGCGGGGGGCCACGATACGCAGTATTTT. This sequence encodes CASSLMAGGHDTQYF.

DNA for the CDR3: TGTGCCAGCAGCTTAGGGACAGGCTACGAGCAGTACTTC. This gives the protein CASSLGTGYEQYF. V is TRBV7-6 and J is TRBJ2-7; TRBD1 matches at 7 bases. The CDR3 runs 13 residues. In germline, CDR1 is SGHVS, CDR2 FNYEAQ. V was pared by 1 base and J by 3 bases, with 0 bases of the junction left unmatched.

The chain couples TRBV11-2 to TRBJ2-7; 7 nucleotides line up with TRBD1. Germline values: CDR1 SGHAT, CDR2 FQNNGV. The V gene end was trimmed by 1 base and the J gene end by 1 base; junction bases not matched to a gene: 4. CDR3 length: 15 residues. The CDR3 region is CASSLALTGSYEQYF. CDR3 DNA sequence: TGTGCCAGCAGCTTAGCCCTGACAGGGTCCTACGAGCAGTACTTC.

This chain connects TRBV24-1 to TRBJ1-2; 10 bases map to TRBD1. The V segment lost 5 bases and the J segment 3 bases; nucleotides outside the gene matches: 5. The germline V gene encodes CDR1 KGHDR and CDR2 SFDVKD. The CDR3 has 15 residues. The CDR3 reads CATSGGQGSYYGYTF. CDR3 coding DNA: TGTGCCACCAGTGGGGGACAGGGGTCGTACTATGGCTACACCTTC.

The chain combines TRBV7-9 with TRBJ1-1; no clear D gene. The CDR3 covers 15 residues. CDR1 is SEHNR and CDR2 is FQNEAQ in the germline V gene (reference sequence). V was clipped by 1 base and J by 4 bases, with 13 bases between them. CDR3 loop: CASSLGQEGITEAFF. The CDR3 coding sequence is TGTGCCAGCAGCTTAGGACAAGAGGGTATCACTGAAGCTTTCTTT.

CDR3 loop: CASSEGVAGVVETQYF. The CDR3 bases are TGTGCCAGCAGTGAAGGAGTGGCAGGGGTCGTGGAGACCCAGTACTTC. The genes are TRBV2 and TRBJ2-5; D perhaps matches TRBD1 (6 bases). Trimming cost V 1 base and J 5 bases, with 17 bases left between them. The germline CDR1 and CDR2 sequences are SNHLY and FYNNEI. The CDR3 covers 16 residues. Full variable domain (outside the CDR3, taken from reference TRBV2 and TRBJ2-5): EPEVTQTPSHQVTQMGQEVILRCVPISNHLYFYWYRQILGQKVEFLVSFYNNEISEKSEIFDDQFSVERPDGSNFTLKIRSTKLEDSAMYFCASSEGVAGVVETQYFGPGTRLLVL.

J is TRBJ2-7 and V is TRBV7-9; D might be TRBD1 (5 bases). The CDR3 loop spans 12 amino acids. V was shortened by 5 bases and J by 4 bases, with 9 bases between the two germline ends. Germline CDR1 and CDR2: SEHNR and FQNEAQ (reference sequence). This chain's CDR3 is CASSAGWYEQYF. The CDR3 DNA reads TGTGCCAGCAGCGCAGGGTGGTACGAGCAGTACTTC.